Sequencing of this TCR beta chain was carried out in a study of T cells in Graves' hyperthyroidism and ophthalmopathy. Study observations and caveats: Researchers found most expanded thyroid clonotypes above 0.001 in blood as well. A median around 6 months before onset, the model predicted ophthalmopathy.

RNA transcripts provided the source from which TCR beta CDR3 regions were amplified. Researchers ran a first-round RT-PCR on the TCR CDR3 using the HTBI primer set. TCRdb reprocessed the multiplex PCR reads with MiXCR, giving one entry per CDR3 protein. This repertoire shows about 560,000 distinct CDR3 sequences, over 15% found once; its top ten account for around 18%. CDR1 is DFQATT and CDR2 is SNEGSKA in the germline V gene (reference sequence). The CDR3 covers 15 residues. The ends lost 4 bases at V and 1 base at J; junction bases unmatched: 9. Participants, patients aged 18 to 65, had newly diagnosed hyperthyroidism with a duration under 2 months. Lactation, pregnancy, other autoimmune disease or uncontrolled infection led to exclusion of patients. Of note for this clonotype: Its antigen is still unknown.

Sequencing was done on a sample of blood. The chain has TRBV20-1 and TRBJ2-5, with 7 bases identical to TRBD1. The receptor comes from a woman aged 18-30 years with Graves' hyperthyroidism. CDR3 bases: TGCAGTGCTAAAAGCGACAGGGCTTCCCAAGAGACCCAGTACTTC. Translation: CSAKSDRASQETQYF.